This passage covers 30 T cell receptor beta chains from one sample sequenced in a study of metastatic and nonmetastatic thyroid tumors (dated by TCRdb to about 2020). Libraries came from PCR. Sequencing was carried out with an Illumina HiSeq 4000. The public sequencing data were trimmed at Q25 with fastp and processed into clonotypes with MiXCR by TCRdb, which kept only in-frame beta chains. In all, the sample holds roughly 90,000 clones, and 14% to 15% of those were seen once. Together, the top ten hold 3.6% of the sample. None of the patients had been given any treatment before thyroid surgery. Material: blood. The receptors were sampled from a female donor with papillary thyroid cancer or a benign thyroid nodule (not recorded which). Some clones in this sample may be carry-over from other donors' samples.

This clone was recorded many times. This chain's CDR3 is CAWSRSGISGYTF. The CDR3 nucleotides are TGTGCCTGGAGCCGGTCGGGGATCTCTGGCTACACCTTC. The V gene is TRBV30, the J gene TRBJ1-2; D unresolved. CDR1 and CDR2 from the germline V gene are GTSNPN and SVGIG (reference sequence). With 3 bases removed from V and 7 bases from J, the gap between germline ends came to 15 bases. The CDR3 sequence is 13 residues long.

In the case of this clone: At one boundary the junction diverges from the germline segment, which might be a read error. DNA of the CDR3: TGTGCTAGCAGCTTAGGGGCAGTCCAAGAGACCCAGTACTTC. This encodes CASSLGAVQETQYF. The gene calls are TRBV7-7 and TRBJ2-5; TRBD1 might be the D (5 bases). CDR1 SSHAT and CDR2 FNYEAQ come from the germline V gene (reference sequence). CDR3 length: 14 residues.

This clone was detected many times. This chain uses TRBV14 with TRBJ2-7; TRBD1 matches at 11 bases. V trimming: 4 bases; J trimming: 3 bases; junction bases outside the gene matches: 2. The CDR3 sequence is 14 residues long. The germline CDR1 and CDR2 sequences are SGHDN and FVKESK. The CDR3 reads CASSRGQGVYEQYF. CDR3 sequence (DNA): TGTGCCAGCAGCCGGGGACAGGGGGTCTACGAGCAGTACTTC.

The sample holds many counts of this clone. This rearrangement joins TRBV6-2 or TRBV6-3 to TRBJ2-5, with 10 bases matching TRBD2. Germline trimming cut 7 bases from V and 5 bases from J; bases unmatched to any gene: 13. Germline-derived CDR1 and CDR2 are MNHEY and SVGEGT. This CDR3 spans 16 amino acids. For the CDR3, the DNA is TGTGCCAGCACCAACGGAGGGGCTAGCGGGGGCGAGACCCAGTACTTC. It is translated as CASTNGGASGGETQYF.

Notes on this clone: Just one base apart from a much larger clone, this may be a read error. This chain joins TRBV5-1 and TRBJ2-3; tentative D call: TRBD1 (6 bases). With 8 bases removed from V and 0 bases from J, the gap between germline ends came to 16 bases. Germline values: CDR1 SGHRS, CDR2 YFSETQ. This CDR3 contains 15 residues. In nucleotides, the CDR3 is TGCGCCAGTACCACGGACAGCTCTAGCACAGATACGCAGTATTTT. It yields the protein CASTTDSSSTDTQYF.

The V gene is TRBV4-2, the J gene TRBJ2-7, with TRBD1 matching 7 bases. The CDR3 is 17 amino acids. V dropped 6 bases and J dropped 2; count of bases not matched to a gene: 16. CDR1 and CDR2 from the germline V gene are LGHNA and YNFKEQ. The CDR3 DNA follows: TGTGCCAGCAGACACAGTAAGGGGGCGAGCGGCCCCTACGAGCAGTACTTC. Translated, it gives CASRHSKGASGPYEQYF.

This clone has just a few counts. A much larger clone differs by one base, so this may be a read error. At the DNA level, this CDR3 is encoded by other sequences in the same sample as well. DNA for the CDR3: TGTGCCAGTAGTAAAATTCCTGTAGGTGGCTTTACCGGGGAGCTGTTTTTT. Encoded protein: CASSKIPVGGFTGELFF. J is TRBJ2-2 and V is TRBV19; D uncertain. Germline V CDR1 and CDR2: LNHDA, SQIVND (reference sequence). This CDR3 contains 17 residues. V was pared by 4 bases and J by 5 bases, with 20 bases between. The complete variable domain, with remaining parts taken from reference TRBV19 and TRBJ2-2, reads DGGITQSPKYLFRKEGQNVTLSCEQNLNHDAMYWYRQDPGQGLRLIYYSQIVNDFQKGDIAEGYSVSREKKESFPLTVTSAQKNPTAFYLCASSKIPVGGFTGELFFGEGSRLTVL.

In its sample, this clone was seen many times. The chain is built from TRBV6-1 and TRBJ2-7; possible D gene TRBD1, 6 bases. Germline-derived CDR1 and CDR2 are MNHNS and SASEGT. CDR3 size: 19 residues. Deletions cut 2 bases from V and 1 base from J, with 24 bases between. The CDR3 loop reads CASSERSNRATPLSYEQYF. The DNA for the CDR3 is TGTGCCAGCAGTGAAAGGTCGAACAGGGCAACTCCGTTGTCCTACGAGCAGTACTTC.

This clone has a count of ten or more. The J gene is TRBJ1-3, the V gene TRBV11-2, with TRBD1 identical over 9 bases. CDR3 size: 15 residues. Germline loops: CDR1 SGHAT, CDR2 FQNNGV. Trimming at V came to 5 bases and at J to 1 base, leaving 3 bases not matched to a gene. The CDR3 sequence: CASSKTGGSGNTIYF. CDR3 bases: TGTGCCAGCAGCAAGACAGGGGGGTCTGGAAACACCATATATTTT.

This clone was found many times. The CDR3 protein is CASSSTGDYGYTF. The CDR3 DNA reads as TGTGCCAGCAGCTCGACAGGGGACTATGGCTACACCTTC. This chain connects TRBV5-6 to TRBJ1-2, with 8 bases identical to TRBD1. CDR3 length: 13 amino acids. Germline CDR1 is SGHDT and CDR2 is YYEEEE. Unmatched junction bases numbered 1, after V lost 3 bases and J lost 3 bases.

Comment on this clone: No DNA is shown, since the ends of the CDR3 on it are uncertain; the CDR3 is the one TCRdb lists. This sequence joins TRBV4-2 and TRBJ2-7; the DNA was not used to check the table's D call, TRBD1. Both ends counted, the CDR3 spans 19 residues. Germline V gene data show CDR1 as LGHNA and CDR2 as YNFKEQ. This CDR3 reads CASSPNWGRGSSHSYEHYF.

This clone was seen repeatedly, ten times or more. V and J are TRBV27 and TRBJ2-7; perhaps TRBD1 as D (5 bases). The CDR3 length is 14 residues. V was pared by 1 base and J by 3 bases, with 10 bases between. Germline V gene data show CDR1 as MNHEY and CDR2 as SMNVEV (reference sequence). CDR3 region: CASSLLGQGYEQYF. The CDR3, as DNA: TGTGCCAGCAGTTTATTAGGGCAGGGCTACGAGCAGTACTTC.

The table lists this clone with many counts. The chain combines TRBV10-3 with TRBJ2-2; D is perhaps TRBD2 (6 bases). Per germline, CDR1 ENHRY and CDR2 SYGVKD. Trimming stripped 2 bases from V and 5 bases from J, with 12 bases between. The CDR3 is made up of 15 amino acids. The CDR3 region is CAISEGGAPTGELFF. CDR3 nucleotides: TGTGCCATCAGTGAGGGAGGGGCACCTACCGGGGAGCTGTTTTTT.

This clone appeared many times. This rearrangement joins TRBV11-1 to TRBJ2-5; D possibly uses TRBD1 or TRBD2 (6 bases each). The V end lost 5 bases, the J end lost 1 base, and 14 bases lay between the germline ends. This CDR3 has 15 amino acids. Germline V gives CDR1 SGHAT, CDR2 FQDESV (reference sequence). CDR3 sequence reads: CASSPLSGAQETQYF. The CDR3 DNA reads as TGTGCCAGCAGCCCCCTATCGGGGGCCCAAGAGACCCAGTACTTC.

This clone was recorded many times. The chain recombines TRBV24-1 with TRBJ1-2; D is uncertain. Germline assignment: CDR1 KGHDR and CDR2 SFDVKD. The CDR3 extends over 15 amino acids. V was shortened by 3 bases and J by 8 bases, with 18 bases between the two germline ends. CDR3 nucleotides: TGTGCCACCAGTGATCCCAGTGGGTCCTCGCCCGGCTACACCTTC. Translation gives CATSDPSGSSPGYTF.

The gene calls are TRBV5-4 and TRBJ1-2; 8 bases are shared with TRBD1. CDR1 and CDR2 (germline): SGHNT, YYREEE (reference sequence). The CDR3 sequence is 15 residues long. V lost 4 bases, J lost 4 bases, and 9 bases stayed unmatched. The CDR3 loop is CASSTPGTGIYGYTF. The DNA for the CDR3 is TGTGCCAGCAGCACCCCGGGGACAGGAATCTATGGCTACACCTTC.

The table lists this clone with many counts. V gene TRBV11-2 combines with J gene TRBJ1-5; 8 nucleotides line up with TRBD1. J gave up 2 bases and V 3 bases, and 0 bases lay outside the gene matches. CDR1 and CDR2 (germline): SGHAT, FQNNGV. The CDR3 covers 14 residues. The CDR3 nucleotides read TGTGCCAGCAGCTTGGGACAGGGCAATCAGCCCCAGCATTTT. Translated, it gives CASSLGQGNQPQHF. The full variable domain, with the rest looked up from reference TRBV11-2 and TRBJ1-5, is EAGVAQSPRYKIIEKRQSVAFWCNPISGHATLYWYQQILGQGPKLLIQFQNNGVVDDSQLPKDRFSAERLKGVDSTLKIQPAKLEDSAVYLCASSLGQGNQPQHFGDGTRLSIL.

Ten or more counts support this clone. Here the CDR3 reads CSARLGQGALRETQYF. CDR3 sequence (DNA): TGCAGTGCTAGACTAGGACAGGGGGCTTTACGAGAGACCCAGTACTTC. The chain couples TRBV20-1 to TRBJ2-5, with 11 bases that match TRBD1. Germline V gene lookup returns CDR1 DFQATT and CDR2 SNEGSKA (reference sequence). The CDR3 is 16 amino acids. Germline trimming cut 2 bases from V and 4 bases from J; bases unmatched to any gene: 9.

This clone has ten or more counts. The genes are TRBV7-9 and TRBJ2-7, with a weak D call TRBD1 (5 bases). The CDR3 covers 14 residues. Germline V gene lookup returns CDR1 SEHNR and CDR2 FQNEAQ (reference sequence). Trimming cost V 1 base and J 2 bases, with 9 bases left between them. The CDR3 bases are TGTGCCAGCAGCTTAGTGGACATGACCTACGAGCAGTACTTC. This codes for CASSLVDMTYEQYF.

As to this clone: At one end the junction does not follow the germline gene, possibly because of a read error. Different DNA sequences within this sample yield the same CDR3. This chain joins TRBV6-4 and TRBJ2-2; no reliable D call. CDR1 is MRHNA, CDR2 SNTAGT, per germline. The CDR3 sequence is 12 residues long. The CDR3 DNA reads TGTGCCAGCAGTTCCCCGGCCGGTGAGCTTTTTTTT. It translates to CASSSPAGELFF.

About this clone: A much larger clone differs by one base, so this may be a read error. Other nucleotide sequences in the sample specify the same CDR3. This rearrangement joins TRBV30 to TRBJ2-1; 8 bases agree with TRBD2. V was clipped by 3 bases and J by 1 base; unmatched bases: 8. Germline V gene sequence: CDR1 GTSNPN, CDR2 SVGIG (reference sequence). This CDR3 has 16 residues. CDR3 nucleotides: TGTGCCTGGAGGAGGCTAGCGGGTGTTTCCTACAATGAGCAGTTCTTC. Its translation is CAWRRLAGVSYNEQFF.

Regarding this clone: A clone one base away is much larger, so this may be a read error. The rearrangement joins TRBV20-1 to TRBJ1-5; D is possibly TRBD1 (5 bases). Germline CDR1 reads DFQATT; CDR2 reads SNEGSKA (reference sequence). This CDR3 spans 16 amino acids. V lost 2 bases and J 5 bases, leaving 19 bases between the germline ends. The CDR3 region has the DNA TGCAGTGCTAGAATCGAGGACATCGAGGTCTATCAGCCCCAGCATTTT. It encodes CSARIEDIEVYQPQHF.

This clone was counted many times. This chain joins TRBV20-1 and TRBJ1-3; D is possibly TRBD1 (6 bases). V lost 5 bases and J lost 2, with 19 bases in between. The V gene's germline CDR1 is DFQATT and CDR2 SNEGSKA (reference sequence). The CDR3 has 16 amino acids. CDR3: CSALTLAGATGNTIYF. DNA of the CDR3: TGCAGTGCTCTCACTCTCGCAGGGGCGACTGGAAACACCATATATTTT.

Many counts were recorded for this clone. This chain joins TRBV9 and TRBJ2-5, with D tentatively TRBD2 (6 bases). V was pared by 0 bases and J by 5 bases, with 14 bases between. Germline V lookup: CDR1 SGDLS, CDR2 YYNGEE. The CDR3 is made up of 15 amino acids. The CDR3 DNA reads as TGTGCCAGCAGCGTAGATGTATCGGGGGTTGAGACCCAGTACTTC. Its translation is CASSVDVSGVETQYF.

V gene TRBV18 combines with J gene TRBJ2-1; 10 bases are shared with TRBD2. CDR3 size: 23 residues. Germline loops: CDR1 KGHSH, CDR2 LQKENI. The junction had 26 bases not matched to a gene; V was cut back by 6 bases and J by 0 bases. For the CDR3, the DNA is TGTGCCAGCTCTCCGCAAAACCTGACCCCAGCGGGGGGGCCTAGGAGCTCCTACAATGAGCAGTTCTTC. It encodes CASSPQNLTPAGGPRSSYNEQFF.

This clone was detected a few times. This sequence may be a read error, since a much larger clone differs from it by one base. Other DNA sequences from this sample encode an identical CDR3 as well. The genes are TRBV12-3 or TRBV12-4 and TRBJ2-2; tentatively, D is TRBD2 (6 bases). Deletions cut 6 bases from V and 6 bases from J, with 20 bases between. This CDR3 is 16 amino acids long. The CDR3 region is CASSPPGVGWAGELFF. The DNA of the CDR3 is TGTGCCAGCAGCCCCCCGGGGGTAGGGTGGGCCGGGGAGCTGTTTTTT.

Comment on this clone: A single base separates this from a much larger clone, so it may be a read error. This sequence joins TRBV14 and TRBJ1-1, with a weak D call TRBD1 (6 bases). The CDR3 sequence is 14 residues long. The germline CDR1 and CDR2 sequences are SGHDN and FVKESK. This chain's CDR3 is CAISQNRVFAEAFF. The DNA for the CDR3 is TGTGCCATCAGCCAGAACAGGGTTTTCGCTGAAGCTTTCTTT.

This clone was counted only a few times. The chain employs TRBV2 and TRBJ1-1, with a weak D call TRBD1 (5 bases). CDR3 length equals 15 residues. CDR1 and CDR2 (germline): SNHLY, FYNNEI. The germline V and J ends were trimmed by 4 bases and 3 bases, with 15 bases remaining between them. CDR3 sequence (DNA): TGTGCCAGCAGTGCGATTGACGGGGGGTACACTGAAGCTTTCTTT. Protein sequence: CASSAIDGGYTEAFF. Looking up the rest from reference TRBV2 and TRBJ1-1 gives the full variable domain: EPEVTQTPSHQVTQMGQEVILRCVPISNHLYFYWYRQILGQKVEFLVSFYNNEISEKSEIFDDQFSVERPDGSNFTLKIRSTKLEDSAMYFCASSAIDGGYTEAFFGQGTRLTVV.

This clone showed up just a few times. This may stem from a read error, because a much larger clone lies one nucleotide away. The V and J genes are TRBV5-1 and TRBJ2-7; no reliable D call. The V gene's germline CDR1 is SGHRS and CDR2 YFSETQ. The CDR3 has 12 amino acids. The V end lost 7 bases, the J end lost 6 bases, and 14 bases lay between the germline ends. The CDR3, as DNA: TGCGCCAGCGCGTCCCAGCTCGGCGAGCAGTACTTC. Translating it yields CASASQLGEQYF.

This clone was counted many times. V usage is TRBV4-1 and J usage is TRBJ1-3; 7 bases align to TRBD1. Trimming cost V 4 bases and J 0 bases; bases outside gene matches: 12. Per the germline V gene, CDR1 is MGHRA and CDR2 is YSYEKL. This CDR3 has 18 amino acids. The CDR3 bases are TGCGCCAGCAGCCCTCAGGGGGGGTTTGGGGGCTCTGGAAACACCATATATTTT. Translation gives CASSPQGGFGGSGNTIYF.